The present T cell receptor (beta chain) was sequenced within a study of long-term antiretroviral therapy in people with HIV. Study observations and caveats: Control repertoires displayed wider CDR3 length ranges than the HIV repertoires.

This CDR3 is built from 14 residues. The V gene's germline CDR1 is SQVTM and CDR2 ANQGSEA. The junction had 13 bases not matched to a gene; V was cut back by 7 bases and J by 8 bases. Version v3.0 of the immunoSEQ assay ran at survey level. This table comes from immunoSEQ multiplex PCR, and its TCRdb copy is limited to in-frame clones, with some not included. This sample yields tens of thousands of clones, of which around 80% are seen a single time; approximately 5% belongs to the top ten. On this clone itself: Its specificity is unknown.

V and J are TRBV29-1 and TRBJ1-5; 8 bases agree with TRBD1. The sequencing here drew on unsorted PBMCs, taken 0.2 years after starting antiretroviral therapy. This receptor was obtained from a woman under 40 with HIV. CDR3 in amino acids: CSATLTGVDEPQHF. The CDR3 bases are TGCAGCGCTACCCTGACAGGGGTTGACGAGCCCCAGCATTTT.